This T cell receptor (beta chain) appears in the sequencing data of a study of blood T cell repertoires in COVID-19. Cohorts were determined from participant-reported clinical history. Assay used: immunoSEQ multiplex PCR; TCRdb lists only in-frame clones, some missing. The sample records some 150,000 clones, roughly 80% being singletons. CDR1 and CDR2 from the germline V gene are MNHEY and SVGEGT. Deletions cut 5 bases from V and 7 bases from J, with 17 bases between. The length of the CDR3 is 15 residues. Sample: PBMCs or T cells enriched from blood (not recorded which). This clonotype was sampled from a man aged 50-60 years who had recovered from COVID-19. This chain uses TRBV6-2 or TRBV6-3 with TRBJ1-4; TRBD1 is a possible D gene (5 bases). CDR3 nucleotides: TGTGCCAGCAGTCCCCGAAGGGCTGGGGCTGAAAAACTGTTTTTT. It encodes CASSPRRAGAEKLFF.